One and the same sample provided the 12 T cell receptor beta chains below, sequenced in a study of graft-versus-host responses after intestinal transplantation. These receptors have no identified antigens. Here immunoSEQ multiplex PCR was the method, and the copy in TCRdb shows in-frame clones only, minus some. The table includes under 75,000 clones, 85% to 90% detected once. The sample consisted of unstimulated CD8+ T cells sorted from spleen or lymph node cells, taken before transplant. Receptors were obtained from a human donor who was the organ donor for an intestinal transplant.

J is TRBJ1-1 and V is TRBV5-5; possibly TRBD1 for D (5 bases). Germline V gene data show CDR1 as SGHKS and CDR2 as YYEKEE (reference sequence). This CDR3 comprises 14 residues. Trimming took off 2 bases at V and 1 base at J, with 9 bases between the two ends. This CDR3 is CASSFDSGNTEAFF. The CDR3 coding sequence is TGTGCCAGCAGCTTCGACAGTGGGAACACTGAAGCTTTCTTT.

J is TRBJ2-7 and V is TRBV5-6, with 7 bases matching TRBD1. CDR3 length: 14 residues. The V gene's germline CDR1 is SGHDT and CDR2 YYEEEE. Trimming at V came to 0 bases and at J to 2 bases, leaving 2 bases not matched to a gene. This CDR3 is CASSLATGTYEQYV. The CDR3 DNA reads as TGTGCCAGCAGCTTGGCGACAGGGACCTACGAGCAGTACGTC.

This CDR3 reads CATSRDNRGNEQFF. CDR3 nucleotide sequence: TGTGCCACCAGCAGAGATAACAGGGGGAATGAGCAGTTCTTC. This rearrangement joins TRBV15 to TRBJ2-1; 8 nucleotides match TRBD1. Trimming at V came to 0 bases and at J to 7 bases, leaving 2 bases not matched to a gene. The germline V gene encodes CDR1 LNHNV and CDR2 YYDKDF (reference sequence). The CDR3 is made up of 14 amino acids.

The chain uses TRBV27 and TRBJ1-1; TRBD1 might be the D (5 bases). Germline values: CDR1 MNHEY, CDR2 SMNVEV (reference sequence). V shed 6 bases and J shed 1 base, with 21 bases lying between them. The CDR3 totals 17 residues. The CDR3 is CASSRYRPAGQNTEAFF. For the CDR3, the DNA is TGTGCCAGCAGCAGATACCGTCCGGCAGGGCAGAACACTGAAGCTTTCTTT.

The chain has TRBV28 and TRBJ1-6; D gene ambiguous. The CDR3 totals 13 residues. Looked up from germline, CDR1 is MDHEN and CDR2 is SYDVKM. The V end was cut by 3 bases, the J end by 6 bases, with 6 bases between. The CDR3 DNA follows: TGTGCCAGCAGTTTTGAGCTTAATTCACCCCTCCACTTT. Translating it yields CASSFELNSPLHF.

This chain joins TRBV15 and TRBJ1-2; TRBD1 agrees at 9 bases. The germline V gene encodes CDR1 LNHNV and CDR2 YYDKDF (reference sequence). The length of the CDR3 is 15 residues. The V and J ends lost 5 bases and 0 bases, in that order; junction bases with no gene match: 4. For the CDR3, the DNA is TGTGCCACCAGCTTAGGGACAGGGCCTAACTATGGCTACACCTTC. Amino acid sequence: CATSLGTGPNYGYTF.

V usage is TRBV30 and J usage is TRBJ2-7; D might be TRBD1 (6 bases). The CDR3 is made up of 12 amino acids. Germline V gives CDR1 GTSNPN, CDR2 SVGIG (reference sequence). Deletions cut 0 bases from V and 7 bases from J, with 10 bases between. CDR3 nucleotides: TGTGCCTGGAGTGTAACAGGGAAAGAGCAGTACGTC. Its translation: CAWSVTGKEQYV.

This chain uses TRBV6-1 with TRBJ2-1; 8 bases agree with TRBD1. Losses at the gene ends were 5 bases for V and 7 bases for J; bases not matched to a gene: 7. The CDR3 totals 14 residues. Germline-derived CDR1 and CDR2 are MNHNS and SASEGT. CDR3 DNA sequence: TGTGCCAGCAGTTTCGGGACAGGAGAGAATGAGCAGTTCTTC. It yields the protein CASSFGTGENEQFF.

The chain carries TRBV29-1 and TRBJ2-3; 7 bases map to TRBD2. The germline V gene has CDR1 SQVTM and CDR2 ANQGSEA. The CDR3 sequence is 15 residues long. The junction had 7 bases not matched to a gene; V was cut back by 3 bases and J by 1 base. The CDR3 loop reads CSVEGGEEGTDTQYF. CDR3 bases: TGCAGCGTTGAGGGGGGGGAGGAGGGCACAGATACGCAGTATTTT.

J is TRBJ1-6 and V is TRBV7-8; the D gene is possibly TRBD1 (6 bases). V lost 1 base to trimming and J lost 9 bases, with 13 bases between them. Germline CDR1 reads SGHVS; CDR2 reads FQNEAQ. The CDR3 is 15 residues long. The CDR3 DNA is TGTGCCAGCAGCTTAGGGGGGCAGAGGGGTTCACCCCTCCACTTT. Translation gives CASSLGGQRGSPLHF.

The CDR3 sequence: CAWSVSRSVEQYV. The CDR3 region has the DNA TGTGCCTGGAGTGTCTCCAGGTCCGTCGAGCAGTACGTC. The chain links TRBV30 to TRBJ2-7; D ambiguous. Germline V gives CDR1 GTSNPN, CDR2 SVGIG (reference sequence). V lost 0 bases, J lost 6 bases, and 12 bases lay in between. This CDR3 region has 13 residues.

The chain links TRBV5-5 to TRBJ1-2; 8 positions agree with TRBD1. J lost 3 bases, V lost 4 bases, and 8 bases had no gene match. The CDR3 has 15 residues. The germline V gene has CDR1 SGHKS and CDR2 YYEKEE (reference sequence). The CDR3 here is CASSISRGPDYGYTF. The CDR3 DNA sequence: TGTGCCAGCAGCATAAGCAGGGGGCCGGACTATGGCTACACCTTC.